These T cell receptor beta chains were read from a single sample in a study of T cell responses to AZD1222 COVID-19 vaccine. Produced via immunoSEQ multiplex PCR; TCRdb's table is partial and in-frame only. The table records 150,000 to 200,000 clones, approximately 90% of them present only once. The sample in question was peripheral blood, obtained 28 days after the second AZD1222 dose. Receptors were obtained from an adult who received the AZD1222 COVID-19 vaccine. Both conserved end residues are trimmed from each CDR3. The order of the fields is V gene, CDR3 protein.

TRBV6-2/TRBV6-3 | ASSYTGQRPAFKQY
TRBV5-6 | ASSLGGGETQY
TRBV27 | ASSPGGGFGANVLT
TRBV5-5 | ASSLAGARPQH
TRBV7-2 | ASSPKETQY
TRBV6-2/TRBV6-3 | ASSSSGAWGYGYT
TRBV6-5 | ASSPRGMGEAF
TRBV5-1 | ASSLDGQNYEQY
TRBV30 | AWSASIYEQY
TRBV4-1 | ASSQSIIGAGEQY
TRBV19 | ASSKVGPDYGYT
TRBV3-1/TRBV3-2 | ASGADRVY
TRBV16 | ASSASRAYTEAF
TRBV6-2/TRBV6-3 | ASSYSLGPPNTEAF
TRBV7-2 | ASSLAQGGVAKNIQY
TRBV9 | ASSVVGSGTGTYNEQF
TRBV18 | ASSPRWDNSPLH
TRBV30 | AWQGASYEQY
TRBV6-5 | ASSYFGRGNTIY
TRBV9 | ASSVRGWGEETQY
TRBV7-9 | ASSLGRTNYGYT
TRBV29-1 | SVENIYSYEQY
TRBV2 | ATRGATGELF
TRBV14 | ASSQDTRGVSGYT
TRBV27 | ASSLQGGSEKLF
TRBV10-2 | ASSRRTGSTDTQY
TRBV6-5 | ASSSPRGNTEAF
TRBV12-3/TRBV12-4 | ASSRTGNTEAF
TRBV28 | ASKPGGGNYGYT
TRBV5-1 | ASSRQNYGYT
TRBV2 | ASSEEPRVVSPLH
TRBV19 | ASSPGQVNTEAF
TRBV21-1 | ASSKEGGQGKQPQH
TRBV15 | ATSRVVQFQETQY
TRBV5-5 | ASSLGGTGNYGYT
TRBV15 | ATSRPSRQGPTDTQY
TRBV5-1 | ASSLAGVGETQY
TRBV4-1 | ASSRSDNSPLH
TRBV18 | ASSFGSGGSKDTQY
TRBV29-1 | SVGEAGYNEQY
TRBV7-2 | ASSFFPFRDQAF
TRBV6-1 | ASSDTGQGAQAGNTIY
TRBV12-5 | ASGRGTRMGEQY
TRBV4-1 | ASSLDLGDRTYSNQPQH
TRBV6-5 | ASRPQGSGSNEQF
TRBV6-1 | ASSEANEGTGAQY
TRBV4-2 | ASSQRLAGGSSYNEQF